The 2 T cell receptor beta chains reported below all come from one sample, sequenced in a study of cytomegalovirus exposure and HLA in healthy donors. With 60 Vbeta and 13 Jbeta primers, the PCR was carried out. The table came from immunoSEQ multiplex PCR; TCRdb's copy has only in-frame clones and leaves some out. The data hold under 200,000 clones, with more than 65% observed a single time. Sequenced material: PBMCs. Receptors were obtained from a man in his forties or fifties in good health and CMV-seropositive.

The chain combines TRBV5-6 with TRBJ2-5; D not resolved. Germline CDR1 SGHDT, CDR2 YYEEEE. The CDR3 extends over 13 amino acids. The V and J ends lost 0 bases and 5 bases respectively, with 8 bases between them. The DNA of the CDR3 is TGTGCCAGCAGCTTGGACTGGGCTGAGACCCAGTACTTC. Residues: CASSLDWAETQYF. The full variable domain, with the rest looked up from reference TRBV5-6 and TRBJ2-5, is DAGVTQSPTHLIKTRGQQVTLRCSPKSGHDTVSWYQQALGQGPQFIFQYYEEEERQRGNFPDRFSGHQFPNYSSELNVNALLLGDSALYLCASSLDWAETQYFGPGTRLLVL.

V gene TRBV20-1 combines with J gene TRBJ2-3; D is uncertain. V lost 5 bases to trimming and J lost 2 bases, with 5 bases between them. The CDR3 loop spans 11 amino acids. CDR1 DFQATT and CDR2 SNEGSKA come from the germline V gene (reference sequence). The CDR3 loop reads CSALYTDTQYF. CDR3 nucleotide sequence: TGCAGTGCTCTATACACAGATACGCAGTATTTT.